The T cell receptor beta chain described here comes from a study of T cell responses to AZD1222 COVID-19 vaccine. The CDR3 consists of 12 residues. Germline V gene lookup returns CDR1 SGHRS and CDR2 YFSETQ. Trimming cost V 7 bases and J 1 base, with 9 bases left between them. The method was immunoSEQ multiplex PCR; TCRdb's version includes in-frame clones alone and lacks a portion of them. The table lists 150,000 or so clones, around nine tenths of them singletons. This sequence was found in an adult in good health. Sequenced here: peripheral blood, sampled on day 0 of AZD1222 vaccination. The chain couples TRBV5-1 to TRBJ2-7, with D unresolved. CDR3 DNA: TGCGCCAGCTTGAGTGATTCCTACGAGCAGTACTTC. As protein: CASLSDSYEQYF.